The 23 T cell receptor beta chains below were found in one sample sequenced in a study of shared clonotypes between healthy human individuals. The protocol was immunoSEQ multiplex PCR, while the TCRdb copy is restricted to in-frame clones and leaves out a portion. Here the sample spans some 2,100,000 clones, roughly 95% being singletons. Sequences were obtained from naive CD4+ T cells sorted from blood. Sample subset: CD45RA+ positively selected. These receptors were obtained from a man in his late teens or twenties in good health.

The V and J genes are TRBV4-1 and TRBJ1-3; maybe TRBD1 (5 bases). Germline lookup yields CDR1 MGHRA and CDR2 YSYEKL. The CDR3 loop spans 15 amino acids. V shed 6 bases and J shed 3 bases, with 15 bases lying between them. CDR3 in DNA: TGCGCCAGCAGAGCGGGCGGAGGGGATGGAAACACCATATATTTT. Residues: CASRAGGGDGNTIYF.

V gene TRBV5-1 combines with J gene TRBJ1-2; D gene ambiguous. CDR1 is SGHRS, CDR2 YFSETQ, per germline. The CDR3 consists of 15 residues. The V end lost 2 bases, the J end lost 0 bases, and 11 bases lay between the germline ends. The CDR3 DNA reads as TGCGCCAGCAGCTTACTTGGAATCCCTAACTATGGCTACACCTTC. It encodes CASSLLGIPNYGYTF.

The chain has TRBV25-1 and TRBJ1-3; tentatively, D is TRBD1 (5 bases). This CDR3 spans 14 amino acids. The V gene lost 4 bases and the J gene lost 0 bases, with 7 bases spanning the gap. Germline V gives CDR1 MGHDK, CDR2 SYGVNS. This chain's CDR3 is CASSGGLSGNTIYF. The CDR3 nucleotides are TGTGCCAGCAGTGGGGGACTCTCTGGAAACACCATATATTTT.

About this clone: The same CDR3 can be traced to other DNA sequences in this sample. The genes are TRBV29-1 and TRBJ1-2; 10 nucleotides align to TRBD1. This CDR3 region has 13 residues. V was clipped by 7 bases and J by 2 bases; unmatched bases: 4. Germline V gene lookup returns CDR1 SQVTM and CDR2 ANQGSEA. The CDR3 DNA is TGCAGCGCAGGGACAGGGGCAAACTATGGCTACACCTTC. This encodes CSAGTGANYGYTF. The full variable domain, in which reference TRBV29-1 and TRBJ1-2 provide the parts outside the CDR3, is SAVISQKPSRDICQRGTSLTIQCQVDSQVTMMFWYRQQPGQSLTLIATANQGSEATYESGFVIDKFPISRPNLTFSTLTVSNMSPEDSSIYLCSAGTGANYGYTFGSGTRLTVV.

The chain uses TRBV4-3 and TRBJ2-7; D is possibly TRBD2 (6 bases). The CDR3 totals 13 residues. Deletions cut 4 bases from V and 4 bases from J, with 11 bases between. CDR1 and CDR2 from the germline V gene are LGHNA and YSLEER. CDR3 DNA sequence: TGCGCCAGCAGCCCGGCTCGGGGGTACGAGCAGTACTTC. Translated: CASSPARGYEQYF.

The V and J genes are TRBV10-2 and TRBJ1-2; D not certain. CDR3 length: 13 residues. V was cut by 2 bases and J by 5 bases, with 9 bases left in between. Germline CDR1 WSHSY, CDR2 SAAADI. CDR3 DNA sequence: TGCGCCAGCAGTGAGCGCCAGGAATATGGCTACACCTTC. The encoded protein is CASSERQEYGYTF.

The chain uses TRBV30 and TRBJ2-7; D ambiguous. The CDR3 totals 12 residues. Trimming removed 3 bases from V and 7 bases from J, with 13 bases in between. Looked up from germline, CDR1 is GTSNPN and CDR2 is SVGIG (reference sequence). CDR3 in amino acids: CAWSGPRFEQYF. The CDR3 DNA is TGTGCCTGGAGCGGGCCCAGATTTGAGCAGTACTTC.

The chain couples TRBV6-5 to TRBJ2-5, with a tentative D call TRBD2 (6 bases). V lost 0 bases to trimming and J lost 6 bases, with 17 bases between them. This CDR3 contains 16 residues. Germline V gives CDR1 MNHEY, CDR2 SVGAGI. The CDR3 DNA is TGTGCCAGCAGTTACTCGAAGACGGGGAGGTTACAGACCCAGTACTTC. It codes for CASSYSKTGRLQTQYF.

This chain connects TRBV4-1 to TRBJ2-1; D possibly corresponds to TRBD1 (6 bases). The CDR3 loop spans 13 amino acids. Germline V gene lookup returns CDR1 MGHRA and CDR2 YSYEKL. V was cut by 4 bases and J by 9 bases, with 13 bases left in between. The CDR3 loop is CASSLGQQREQFF. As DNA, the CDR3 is TGCGCCAGCAGCCTGGGACAACAGCGTGAGCAGTTCTTC.

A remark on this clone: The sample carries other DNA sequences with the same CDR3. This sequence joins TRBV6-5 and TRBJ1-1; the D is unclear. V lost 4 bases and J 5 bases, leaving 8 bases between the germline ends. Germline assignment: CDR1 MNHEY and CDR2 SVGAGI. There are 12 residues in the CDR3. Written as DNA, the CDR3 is TGTGCCAGCAGTTCCTCAGGTACTGAAGCTTTCTTT. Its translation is CASSSSGTEAFF.

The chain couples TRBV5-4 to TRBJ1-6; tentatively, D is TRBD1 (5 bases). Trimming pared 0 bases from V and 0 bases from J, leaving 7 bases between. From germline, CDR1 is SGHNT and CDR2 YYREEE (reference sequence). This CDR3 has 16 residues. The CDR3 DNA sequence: TGTGCCAGCAGCTTGGCAGGGAGCTCCTATAATTCACCCCTCCACTTT. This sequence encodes CASSLAGSSYNSPLHF.

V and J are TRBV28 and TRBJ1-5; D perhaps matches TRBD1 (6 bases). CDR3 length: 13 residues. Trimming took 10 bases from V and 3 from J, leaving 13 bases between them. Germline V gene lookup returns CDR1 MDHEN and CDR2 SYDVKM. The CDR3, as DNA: TGTGCCACCGAGGGGGGGTCCAATCAGCCCCAGCATTTT. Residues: CATEGGSNQPQHF. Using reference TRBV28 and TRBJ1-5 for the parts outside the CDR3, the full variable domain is DVKVTQSSRYLVKRTGEKVFLECVQDMDHENMFWYRQDPGLGLRLIYFSYDVKMKEKGDIPEGYSVSREKKERFSLILESASTNQTSMYLCATEGGSNQPQHFGDGTRLSIL.

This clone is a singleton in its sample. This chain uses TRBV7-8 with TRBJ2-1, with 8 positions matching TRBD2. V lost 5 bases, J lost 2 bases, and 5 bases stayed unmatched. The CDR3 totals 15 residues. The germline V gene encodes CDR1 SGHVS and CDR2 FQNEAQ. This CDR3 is CASSGGLAPYNEQFF. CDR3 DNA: TGTGCCAGCAGCGGTGGACTAGCTCCCTACAATGAGCAGTTCTTC.

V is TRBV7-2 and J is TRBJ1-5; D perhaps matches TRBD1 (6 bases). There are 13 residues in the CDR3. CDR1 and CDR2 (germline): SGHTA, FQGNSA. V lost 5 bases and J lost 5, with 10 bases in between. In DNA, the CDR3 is TGTGCCAGCAGCGCGTGGACAGATCAGCCCCAGCATTTT. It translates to CASSAWTDQPQHF.

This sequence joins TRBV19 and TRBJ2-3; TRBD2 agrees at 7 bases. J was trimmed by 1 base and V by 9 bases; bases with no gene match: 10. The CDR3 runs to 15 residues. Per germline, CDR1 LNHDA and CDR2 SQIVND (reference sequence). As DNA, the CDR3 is TGTGCCAGCTCAGCGGGGTCTTCCCGCACAGATACGCAGTATTTT. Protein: CASSAGSSRTDTQYF.

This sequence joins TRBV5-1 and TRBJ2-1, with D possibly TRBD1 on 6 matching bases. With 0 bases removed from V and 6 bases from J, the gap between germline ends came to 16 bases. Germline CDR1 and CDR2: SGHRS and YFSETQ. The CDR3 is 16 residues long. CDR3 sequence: CASSLARGVGGNEQFF. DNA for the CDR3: TGCGCCAGCAGCTTGGCCAGGGGCGTAGGGGGCAATGAGCAGTTCTTC. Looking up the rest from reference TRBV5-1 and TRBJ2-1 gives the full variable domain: KAGVTQTPRYLIKTRGQQVTLSCSPISGHRSVSWYQQTPGQGLQFLFEYFSETQRNKGNFPGRFSGRQFSNSRSEMNVSTLELGDSALYLCASSLARGVGGNEQFFGPGTRLTVL.

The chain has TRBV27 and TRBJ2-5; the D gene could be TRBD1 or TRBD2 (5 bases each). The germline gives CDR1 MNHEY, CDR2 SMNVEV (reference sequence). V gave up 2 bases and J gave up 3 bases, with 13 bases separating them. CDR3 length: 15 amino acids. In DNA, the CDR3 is TGTGCCAGCAGTTTAGGGGGAGCGACCGAAGAGACCCAGTACTTC. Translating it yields CASSLGGATEETQYF.

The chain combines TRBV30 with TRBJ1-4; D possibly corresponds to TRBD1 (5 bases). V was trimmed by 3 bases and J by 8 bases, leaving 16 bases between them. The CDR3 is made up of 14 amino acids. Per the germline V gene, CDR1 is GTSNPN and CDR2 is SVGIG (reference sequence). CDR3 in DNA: TGTGCCTGGAGGACCCAGGGACTAGGGGAAAAACTGTTTTTT. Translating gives CAWRTQGLGEKLFF.

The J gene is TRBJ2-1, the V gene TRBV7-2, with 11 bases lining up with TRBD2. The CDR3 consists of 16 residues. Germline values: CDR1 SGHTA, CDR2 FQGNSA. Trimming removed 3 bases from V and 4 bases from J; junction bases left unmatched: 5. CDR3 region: CASSFSGGAFYNEQFF. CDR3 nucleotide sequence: TGTGCCAGCAGCTTTAGCGGGGGGGCCTTTTACAATGAGCAGTTCTTC.

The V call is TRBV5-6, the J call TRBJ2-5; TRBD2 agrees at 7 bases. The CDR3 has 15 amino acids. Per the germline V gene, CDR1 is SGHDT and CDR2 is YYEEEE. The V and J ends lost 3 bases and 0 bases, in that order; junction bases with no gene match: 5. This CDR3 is CASSSRAGYQETQYF. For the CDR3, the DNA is TGTGCCAGCAGCTCCCGAGCGGGGTACCAAGAGACCCAGTACTTC. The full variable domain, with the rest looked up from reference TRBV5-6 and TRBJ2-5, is DAGVTQSPTHLIKTRGQQVTLRCSPKSGHDTVSWYQQALGQGPQFIFQYYEEEERQRGNFPDRFSGHQFPNYSSELNVNALLLGDSALYLCASSSRAGYQETQYFGPGTRLLVL.

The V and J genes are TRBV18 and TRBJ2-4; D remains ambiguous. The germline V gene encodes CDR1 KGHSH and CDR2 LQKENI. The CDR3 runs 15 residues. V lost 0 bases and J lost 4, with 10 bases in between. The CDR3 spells CASSPPMIEKNIQYF. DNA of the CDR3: TGTGCCAGCTCACCACCGATGATAGAGAAAAACATTCAGTACTTC.

This CDR3 reads CACLAGGPYEQYF. CDR3 DNA: TGTGCCTGCTTAGCGGGGGGACCCTACGAGCAGTACTTC. The genes are TRBV30 and TRBJ2-7; 10 bases agree with TRBD2. V trimming: 6 bases; J trimming: 2 bases; junction bases outside the gene matches: 4. Germline V gene lookup returns CDR1 GTSNPN and CDR2 SVGIG (reference sequence). The CDR3 runs 13 residues.

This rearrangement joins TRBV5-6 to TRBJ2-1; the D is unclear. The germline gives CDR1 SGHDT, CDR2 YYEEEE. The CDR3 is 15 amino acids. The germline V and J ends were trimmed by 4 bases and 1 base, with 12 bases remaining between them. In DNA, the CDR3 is TGTGCCAGCAGCCTAGATAAGGTATCCTACAATGAGCAGTTCTTC. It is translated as CASSLDKVSYNEQFF. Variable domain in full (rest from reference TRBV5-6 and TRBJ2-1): DAGVTQSPTHLIKTRGQQVTLRCSPKSGHDTVSWYQQALGQGPQFIFQYYEEEERQRGNFPDRFSGHQFPNYSSELNVNALLLGDSALYLCASSLDKVSYNEQFFGPGTRLTVL.